What follows are 23 T cell receptor beta chains derived from one specimen sequenced in a study of T cell responses to AZD1222 COVID-19 vaccine. Clones were sequenced by immunoSEQ multiplex PCR, and TCRdb holds only the in-frame ones, with some missing. The sample holds 180,000 or so clones, 85% to 90% seen once. The sample in question was peripheral blood, obtained on day 0 of AZD1222 vaccination. These receptors were obtained from an adult in good health.

The V gene is TRBV27, the J gene TRBJ1-6; 8 bases are shared with TRBD1. Trimming removed 3 bases from V and 10 bases from J; junction bases left unmatched: 5. The germline V gene encodes CDR1 MNHEY and CDR2 SMNVEV (reference sequence). This CDR3 is built from 14 residues. DNA of the CDR3: TGTGCCAGCAGTTTCGACAGGGGAAGGTCACCCCTCCACTTT. This translates into CASSFDRGRSPLHF.

The chain joins TRBV7-6 to TRBJ1-3; 10 bases match TRBD1. The germline gives CDR1 SGHVS, CDR2 FNYEAQ. V lost 4 bases to trimming and J lost 2 bases; unmatched junction nucleotides: 8. The CDR3 extends over 17 amino acids. CDR3 nucleotide sequence: TGTGCCAGCAGCTACGGGACAGGGGCCGACCCTGGAAACACCATATATTTT. Protein sequence: CASSYGTGADPGNTIYF.

The chain has TRBV19 and TRBJ2-1; D call uncertain. Per germline, CDR1 LNHDA and CDR2 SQIVND (reference sequence). Trimming took 3 bases from V and 6 from J, leaving 15 bases between them. This CDR3 spans 15 amino acids. Here the CDR3 DNA reads TGTGCCAGTAGTATCCGGACCCCGGCCGCCAATGAGCAGTTCTTC. Translation: CASSIRTPAANEQFF.

J is TRBJ1-5 and V is TRBV28; D remains ambiguous. The CDR3 has 14 residues. The germline V gene has CDR1 MDHEN and CDR2 SYDVKM. V was pared by 3 bases and J by 0 bases, with 6 bases between. The CDR3 coding sequence is TGTGCCAGCAGTTTGGACCGTAGCAATCAGCCCCAGCATTTT. Translating gives CASSLDRSNQPQHF.

This chain links TRBV6-5 with TRBJ2-1, with 10 bases lining up with TRBD2. The ends lost 4 bases at V and 4 bases at J; junction bases unmatched: 4. The CDR3 runs to 15 residues. The germline CDR1 and CDR2 sequences are MNHEY and SVGAGI. The CDR3 spells CASSFSGGQYNEQFF. The CDR3, as DNA: TGTGCCAGCAGTTTTAGCGGGGGGCAATACAATGAGCAGTTCTTC.

V is TRBV11-2 and J is TRBJ2-1; tentatively, D is TRBD2 (5 bases). V was shortened by 1 base and J by 10 bases, with 14 bases between the two germline ends. Germline-derived CDR1 and CDR2 are SGHAT and FQNNGV. The CDR3 consists of 14 residues. The CDR3 DNA reads TGTGCCAGCAGCTTAGTACTGCGGGTGAAAGAGCAGTTCTTC. Its protein is CASSLVLRVKEQFF.

This clone was found a few times. The chain employs TRBV10-3 and TRBJ2-3; 9 positions match TRBD2. V lost 6 bases, J lost 1 base, and 5 bases stayed unmatched. Germline V gives CDR1 ENHRY, CDR2 SYGVKD. The CDR3 loop spans 15 amino acids. The CDR3 here is CAISAQRGGTDTQYF. CDR3 bases: TGTGCCATCAGCGCCCAGCGGGGGGGCACAGATACGCAGTATTTT.

The chain couples TRBV9 to TRBJ2-1, with 8 nucleotides matching TRBD2. Germline CDR1 reads SGDLS; CDR2 reads YYNGEE. There are 16 residues in the CDR3. V shed 4 bases, J shed 4 bases, and the junction held 10 bases outside the gene matches. The CDR3 region is CASSPQTSATYNEQFF. CDR3 in DNA: TGTGCCAGCAGCCCCCAGACTAGCGCGACATACAATGAGCAGTTCTTC.

This clone occurred once. J is TRBJ1-5 and V is TRBV30, with TRBD1 matching 7 bases. Germline trimming cut 3 bases from V and 0 bases from J; bases unmatched to any gene: 5. This CDR3 spans 15 amino acids. Germline V gene lookup returns CDR1 GTSNPN and CDR2 SVGIG (reference sequence). As DNA, the CDR3 is TGTGCCTGGAGAGTACAGGGGAGTAGCAATCAGCCCCAGCATTTT. As protein: CAWRVQGSSNQPQHF.

The chain carries TRBV3-1 (or the pseudogene TRBV3-2) and TRBJ2-5; D might be TRBD1 (8 bases). CDR3 size: 15 residues. Between the trimmed V and J ends, which lost 4 bases and 5 bases, there was a span of 17 bases. Germline values: CDR1 LGHDT, CDR2 YNNKEL (reference sequence). This chain's CDR3 is CASSPRNRGGETQYF. CDR3 bases: TGTGCCAGCAGCCCCCGGAACAGGGGGGGCGAGACCCAGTACTTC.

The chain couples TRBV5-5 to TRBJ2-2, with 7 bases fitting TRBD1. The V and J ends lost 4 bases and 6 bases, in that order; junction bases with no gene match: 15. The germline CDR1 and CDR2 sequences are SGHKS and YYEKEE (reference sequence). CDR3 length equals 17 residues. The CDR3 is CASSTAPDRTGPGELFF. CDR3 nucleotides: TGTGCCAGCAGCACGGCCCCGGACAGGACAGGACCCGGGGAGCTGTTTTTT.

The chain has TRBV19 and TRBJ1-3, with a possible D match to TRBD1 (5 bases). Between the trimmed V and J ends, which lost 7 bases and 4 bases, there was a span of 20 bases. CDR1 and CDR2 (germline): LNHDA, SQIVND (reference sequence). CDR3 size: 16 residues. In DNA, the CDR3 is TGTGCCAGTACCGATACCCGAACCGCAGGGGGAAACACCATATATTTT. It is translated as CASTDTRTAGGNTIYF.

This clone turned up a few times. The CDR3 coding sequence is TGTGCCAGCAGCCTATCGACAGGGGGCAATCAGCCCCAGCATTTT. Translated, it gives CASSLSTGGNQPQHF. The chain recombines TRBV11-2 with TRBJ1-5; 8 bases agree with TRBD1. Germline V gives CDR1 SGHAT, CDR2 FQNNGV. V lost 5 bases and J lost 2; bases outside the gene matches: 5. This CDR3 is built from 15 residues.

The chain couples TRBV28 to TRBJ2-3, with 10 bases lining up with TRBD2. The CDR3 has 15 amino acids. Germline CDR1 is MDHEN and CDR2 is SYDVKM. Trimming removed 6 bases from V and 2 bases from J; junction bases left unmatched: 5. As DNA, the CDR3 is TGTGCCAGCAGCAAGCGGGGGGGAAACACAGATACGCAGTATTTT. Residues: CASSKRGGNTDTQYF.

This chain joins TRBV7-2 and TRBJ1-2; D might be TRBD1 (5 bases). The germline gives CDR1 SGHTA, CDR2 FQGNSA. This CDR3 region has 14 residues. Trimming took off 5 bases at V and 3 bases at J, with 13 bases between the two ends. In nucleotides, the CDR3 is TGTGCCAGCAGCCCCGTGGGACCCGACTATGGCTACACCTTC. This codes for CASSPVGPDYGYTF.

This clone has a handful of counts. V gene TRBV28 combines with J gene TRBJ1-4; tentative D call: TRBD1 (5 bases). This CDR3 spans 15 amino acids. Trimming removed 6 bases at V and 8 bases at J, with 19 bases between. The germline V gene encodes CDR1 MDHEN and CDR2 SYDVKM. The CDR3 reads CASSSIGTQGEKLFF. The DNA for the CDR3 is TGTGCCAGCAGCTCGATTGGCACCCAGGGAGAAAAACTGTTTTTT.

The CDR3 sequence: CASRKGAWGTGELFF. The CDR3 nucleotides read TGTGCCAGCAGAAAGGGGGCGTGGGGCACCGGGGAGCTGTTTTTT. The rearrangement links TRBV6-5 to TRBJ2-2; TRBD1 matches 7 bases. Losses at the gene ends were 6 bases for V and 4 bases for J; bases not matched to a gene: 8. CDR3 length: 15 residues. Germline V gene sequence: CDR1 MNHEY, CDR2 SVGAGI.

V and J are TRBV28 and TRBJ2-6; possibly TRBD1 or TRBD2 for D (7 bases each). V lost 6 bases and J 0 bases, leaving 12 bases between the germline ends. There are 16 residues in the CDR3. CDR1 and CDR2 from the germline V gene are MDHEN and SYDVKM. CDR3 protein: CASSQGGFSGANVLTF. The CDR3 DNA reads TGTGCCAGCAGCCAGGGGGGGTTCTCTGGGGCCAACGTCCTGACTTTC.

The chain combines TRBV19 with TRBJ2-2; D perhaps matches TRBD1 (5 bases). V lost 8 bases and J lost 6, with 19 bases in between. Per germline, CDR1 LNHDA and CDR2 SQIVND (reference sequence). The length of the CDR3 is 15 residues. The CDR3 DNA follows: TGTGCCAGTCGTCCTGGGCAGGGCCGGGCCGGGGAGCTGTTTTTT. The encoded protein is CASRPGQGRAGELFF.

V and J are TRBV21-1 and TRBJ1-2. TRBV21-1 is listed as a pseudogene. CDR3 size: 17 residues. The CDR3 here is CASSSGGSLLANYGYTF. In DNA, the CDR3 is TGTGCCAGCAGCAGCGGTGGGAGTCTTCTTGCTAACTATGGCTACACCTTC.

The sample holds a few counts of this clone. V and J are TRBV18 and TRBJ2-1; 8 bases are a match to TRBD2. Germline V lookup: CDR1 KGHSH, CDR2 LQKENI. The CDR3 totals 15 residues. The J segment lost 5 bases and the V segment lost 3 bases, leaving 6 bases of the junction unmatched. CDR3 in amino acids: CASSPRTSFDNEQFF. The CDR3 nucleotides are TGTGCCAGCTCACCGAGGACTAGCTTCGACAATGAGCAGTTCTTC.

The V and J genes are TRBV11-3 and TRBJ2-3; 11 bases fit TRBD1. The V segment lost 5 bases and the J segment 3 bases; nucleotides outside the gene matches: 4. Germline CDR1 is SGHNT and CDR2 is YENEEA. The CDR3 contains 15 residues. CDR3 DNA sequence: TGTGCCAGCAGCCCGAGGGACAGGGGGACAGATACGCAGTATTTT. Encoded protein: CASSPRDRGTDTQYF.

This chain joins TRBV7-9 and TRBJ1-1; D gene unclear. CDR1 is SEHNR and CDR2 is FQNEAQ in the germline V gene (reference sequence). The CDR3 has 11 residues. V shed 7 bases and J shed 6 bases, with 9 bases lying between them. CDR3 in DNA: TGTGCCAGCAATCGGTTAGCTGAAGCTTTCTTT. It is translated as CASNRLAEAFF. Full variable domain (remainder filled in from reference TRBV7-9 and TRBJ1-1): DTGVSQNPRHKITKRGQNVTFRCDPISEHNRLYWYRQTLGQGPEFLTYFQNEAQLEKSRLLSDRFSAERPKGSFSTLEIQRTEQGDSAMYLCASNRLAEAFFGQGTRLTVV.